A single sample gave rise to the 22 T cell receptor beta chains below, sequenced in a study of T-cell memory formation after mild COVID-19. One entry per CDR3 protein results from TCRdb running MiXCR on the 5' RACE reads. The sample consists of some 150,000 distinct CDR3 sequences, about 5.5% of them appearing once. The specimen was PBMCs or a T cell subset sorted from them (not recorded which). The source of these receptors is an adult woman who had mild COVID-19 (a few samples of this study predate the infection). Cell type and time point are not known.

This clonotype occurred a few times. The rearrangement joins TRBV24-1 to TRBJ1-1; TRBD1 might be the D (5 bases). This CDR3 region has 15 residues. CDR1 is KGHDR and CDR2 is SFDVKD in the germline V gene. V lost 6 bases and J 1 base, leaving 14 bases between the germline ends. Written as DNA, the CDR3 is TGTGCCACCAGTCCACGAGCGGGGGGGAACACTGAAGCTTTCTTT. It encodes CATSPRAGGNTEAFF.

V and J are TRBV5-1 and TRBJ2-5, with a possible D match to TRBD1 (6 bases). V shed 1 base and J shed 4 bases, with 14 bases lying between them. Germline-derived CDR1 and CDR2 are SGHRS and YFSETQ. The CDR3 extends over 15 amino acids. The CDR3 region is CASSLFRTAGETQYF. CDR3 DNA: TGCGCCAGCAGCTTGTTCCGGACAGCTGGAGAGACCCAGTACTTC.

The rearrangement joins TRBV12-3 or TRBV12-4 to TRBJ1-5, with unresolved D. The length of the CDR3 is 15 residues. Trimming left V 3 bases short and J 2 bases short, with 11 bases between. CDR3 DNA sequence: TGTGCCAGCAGTTTGGGTGTCTCAGGCAATCAGCCCCAGCATTTT. Its protein product is CASSLGVSGNQPQHF.

The V and J genes are TRBV12-3 or TRBV12-4 and TRBJ2-5; TRBD2 agrees at 10 bases. This CDR3 region has 15 residues. V was clipped by 4 bases and J by 2 bases; unmatched bases: 4. The CDR3: CASSSGLASQETQYF. In DNA, the CDR3 is TGTGCCAGCAGTTCGGGACTAGCGTCACAAGAGACCCAGTACTTC.

This rearrangement joins TRBV12-3 or TRBV12-4 to TRBJ2-3; 8 bases align to TRBD1. V gave up 5 bases and J gave up 1 base; unmatched junction bases: 5. There are 15 residues in the CDR3. Written as DNA, the CDR3 is TGTGCCAGCAGTCTTCCAGGGGGCCGCACAGATACGCAGTATTTT. Encoded protein: CASSLPGGRTDTQYF.

This clonotype was found many times. The J gene is TRBJ2-1, the V gene TRBV7-8; 8 bases line up with TRBD2. V shed 5 bases and J 9 bases; nucleotides not matched to a gene: 9. CDR3 size: 14 residues. From germline, CDR1 is SGHVS and CDR2 FQNEAQ. This CDR3 reads CASSIGLATAEQFF. CDR3 DNA: TGTGCCAGCAGCATCGGACTAGCTACGGCTGAGCAGTTCTTC.

This clonotype showed up many times. This rearrangement joins TRBV29-1 to TRBJ1-4; 9 nucleotides match TRBD1. CDR1 SQVTM and CDR2 ANQGSEA come from the germline V gene. The ends lost 4 bases at V and 10 bases at J; junction bases unmatched: 7. The CDR3 totals 13 residues. The CDR3 loop reads CSVAGQGDGKLFF. The CDR3 DNA reads as TGCAGCGTTGCGGGACAGGGAGACGGAAAACTGTTTTTT.

The chain recombines TRBV9 with TRBJ2-1; 8 positions match TRBD2. Germline V lookup: CDR1 SGDLS, CDR2 YYNGEE. The J segment lost 9 bases and the V segment lost 0 bases, leaving 8 bases of the junction unmatched. This CDR3 has 15 amino acids. CDR3 region: CASSVDPGTSREQFF. CDR3 nucleotides: TGTGCCAGCAGCGTAGACCCCGGGACTAGTCGTGAGCAGTTCTTC. The whole variable domain, filled in from reference TRBV9 and TRBJ2-1, reads DSGVTQTPKHLITATGQRVTLRCSPRSGDLSVYWYQQSLDQGLQFLIQYYNGEERAKGNILERFSAQQFPDLHSELNLSSLELGDSALYFCASSVDPGTSREQFFGPGTRLTVL.

In its sample, this clonotype was seen a few times. V gene TRBV5-1 combines with J gene TRBJ2-7, with 8 bases aligning to TRBD1. V was pared by 1 base and J by 6 bases, with 3 bases of the junction left unmatched. The germline V gene has CDR1 SGHRS and CDR2 YFSETQ. This CDR3 spans 13 amino acids. CDR3 amino acids: CASSLPGGGEQYF. CDR3 nucleotide sequence: TGCGCCAGCAGCTTGCCAGGGGGCGGCGAGCAGTACTTC.

At least ten counts were recorded for this clonotype. V is TRBV28 and J is TRBJ2-6; D might be TRBD1 (5 bases). The CDR3 covers 15 residues. Trimming took 5 bases from V and 0 from J, leaving 8 bases between them. Germline-derived CDR1 and CDR2 are MDHEN and SYDVKM. CDR3 DNA: TGTGCCAGCAGTCCTGACAGCTCTGGGGCCAACGTCCTGACTTTC. Its translation: CASSPDSSGANVLTF.

This clonotype was counted many times. The chain is built from TRBV29-1 and TRBJ2-2; 11 nucleotides line up with TRBD2. V shed 7 bases, J shed 1 base, and the junction held 5 bases outside the gene matches. Looked up from germline, CDR1 is SQVTM and CDR2 is ANQGSEA. This CDR3 is 15 amino acids long. Written as DNA, the CDR3 is TGCAGCGCAACCGGGACTAGCGGGAACACCGGGGAGCTGTTTTTT. It encodes CSATGTSGNTGELFF.

This clonotype was counted between two and nine times. Here the CDR3 DNA reads TGCGCCAGCAGCCGCCATTTCCAATTGGGCACTGAAGCTTTCTTT. Its protein product is CASSRHFQLGTEAFF. The gene calls are TRBV4-3 and TRBJ1-1; D is unresolved. From germline, CDR1 is LGHNA and CDR2 YSLEER. This CDR3 contains 15 residues. V gave up 4 bases and J gave up 4 bases, with 16 bases separating them.

This clonotype was found many times. The chain is built from TRBV7-9 and TRBJ1-1; a weak D match, TRBD1 (5 bases). Germline CDR1 SEHNR, CDR2 FQNEAQ (reference sequence). The CDR3 extends over 13 amino acids. V was clipped by 6 bases and J by 7 bases, with 15 bases between them. This chain's CDR3 is CASREGERGEAFF. The DNA of the CDR3 is TGTGCCAGCAGGGAAGGGGAAAGGGGTGAAGCTTTCTTT.

Ten or more counts support this clonotype. This chain links TRBV10-3 with TRBJ2-7, with D hard to call. The CDR3 has 14 residues. Germline loops: CDR1 ENHRY, CDR2 SYGVKD. V gave up 5 bases and J gave up 0 bases, with 11 bases separating them. CDR3 amino acids: CAISNGPPSYEQYF. The DNA for the CDR3 is TGTGCCATCAGTAACGGACCCCCCTCCTACGAGCAGTACTTC.

The table lists this clonotype with many counts. V and J are TRBV7-6 and TRBJ1-1; TRBD1 might be the D (5 bases). The CDR3 sequence is 15 residues long. V was trimmed by 1 base and J by 4 bases, leaving 13 bases between them. The V gene's germline CDR1 is SGHVS and CDR2 FNYEAQ. The CDR3 here is CASSLGSPRATEAFF. The CDR3 coding sequence is TGTGCCAGCAGCTTAGGGTCCCCCAGGGCCACTGAAGCTTTCTTT.

This clonotype appeared many times. This chain uses TRBV29-1 with TRBJ1-1; no reliable D call. CDR3 size: 12 residues. CDR1 is SQVTM and CDR2 is ANQGSEA in the germline V gene. V lost 2 bases and J lost 3, with 7 bases in between. CDR3 DNA: TGCAGCGTTGAATGGCAGGACACTGAAGCTTTCTTT. As protein: CSVEWQDTEAFF.

The rearrangement links TRBV12-3 or TRBV12-4 to TRBJ1-2, with D perhaps matching TRBD1 (6 bases). This CDR3 region has 14 residues. V was shortened by 10 bases and J by 4 bases, with 19 bases between the two germline ends. Written as DNA, the CDR3 is TGTGCCATCGGAGGGGGGGATCGCGGCTATGGCTACACCTTC. Residues: CAIGGGDRGYGYTF.

Only a few counts were recorded for this clonotype. The chain recombines TRBV6-6 with TRBJ2-7; 9 bases line up with TRBD1. The CDR3 totals 15 residues. Trimming removed 2 bases from V and 1 base from J; junction bases left unmatched: 3. Germline V CDR1 and CDR2: MNHNY, SVGAGI (reference sequence). CDR3 region: CASSYVGTGSYEQYF. Here the CDR3 DNA reads TGTGCCAGCAGTTACGTCGGGACAGGGTCCTACGAGCAGTACTTC.

This clonotype was picked up many times. The CDR3, as DNA: TGTGCCAGCAGTCCCCGAGCGGGAGTGGGGGAGACCCAGTACTTC. Its translation: CASSPRAGVGETQYF. The rearrangement uses TRBV12-3 or TRBV12-4 and TRBJ2-5; 8 bases match TRBD2. The V segment lost 5 bases and the J segment 5 bases; nucleotides outside the gene matches: 10. CDR3 length equals 15 residues.

This clonotype showed up many times. The CDR3 nucleotides read TGCGCCAGCAGCTTGGCGGTTTCTCGAGGCATAAATGAAAAACTGTTTTTT. Its translation: CASSLAVSRGINEKLFF. The chain links TRBV5-1 to TRBJ1-4, with D hard to call. CDR3 length equals 17 residues. Germline assignment: CDR1 SGHRS and CDR2 YFSETQ. V gave up 0 bases and J gave up 5 bases, with 17 bases separating them.

This clonotype has more than one count but fewer than ten. V and J are TRBV6-2 or TRBV6-3 and TRBJ2-2; D is possibly TRBD2 (5 bases). V lost 0 bases to trimming and J lost 4 bases, with 12 bases between them. This CDR3 contains 16 residues. CDR1 and CDR2 (germline): MNHEY, SVGEGT. CDR3 protein: CASSYSPSFSTGELFF. The CDR3 region has the DNA TGTGCCAGCAGTTACTCACCTAGCTTCAGCACCGGGGAGCTGTTTTTT.

The chain has TRBV12-3 or TRBV12-4 and TRBJ2-5, with 10 bases identical to TRBD1. With 6 bases clipped from V and 5 bases from J, the junction kept 12 bases outside the gene matches. The CDR3 sequence is 16 residues long. The CDR3 sequence is CASRRRVTGGPETQYF. CDR3 sequence (DNA): TGTGCCAGCAGGCGGAGGGTGACAGGGGGCCCTGAGACCCAGTACTTC.